A selection of T cell receptor beta chains follows, all from one sample in a study of cytomegalovirus exposure and HLA in healthy donors. Assay used: immunoSEQ multiplex PCR; TCRdb lists only in-frame clones, some missing. The sample carries about 160,000 clones, approximately 78% recorded once. The sample consisted of PBMCs. These receptors all come from a middle-aged woman in good health and CMV-seronegative. CDR3s include the opening cysteine and the closing phenylalanine or tryptophan. Fields, in order: clone size, J gene, D gene, V gene, CDR3 DNA, CDR3 protein. The D gene is left open where the match is weak. Clone size is not always given. Where it is, it says once, few, many or a class for expanded clones.

clone size: -; J gene: TRBJ2-3; D gene: -; V gene: TRBV7-9; CDR3 DNA: TGTGCCAGCAGCCCGAACGCGGCCGAAAGCACAGATACGCAGTATTTT; CDR3 protein: CASSPNAAESTDTQYF
clone size: -; J gene: TRBJ1-1; D gene: -; V gene: TRBV5-6; CDR3 DNA: TGTGCCAGCCTCCCTCCCAGGGGCACTGAAGCTTTCTTT; CDR3 protein: CASLPPRGTEAFF
clone size: -; J gene: TRBJ2-3; D gene: -; V gene: TRBV5-1; CDR3 DNA: TGCGCCAGCAGCGACCCTCAGGGTTCAGATACGCAGTATTTT; CDR3 protein: CASSDPQGSDTQYF
clone size: -; J gene: TRBJ1-1; D gene: TRBD1; V gene: TRBV5-1; CDR3 DNA: TGCGCCAGCAGCCGGACAGGGAACACTGAAGCTTTCTTT; CDR3 protein: CASSRTGNTEAFF
clone size: few; J gene: TRBJ1-1; D gene: -; V gene: TRBV6-1; CDR3 DNA: TGTGCCAGCAGTAGTGGTGGGGCAGGGTTCTCTTCAGCTTTCTTT; CDR3 protein: CASSSGGAGFSSAFF
clone size: -; J gene: TRBJ1-1; D gene: TRBD1; V gene: TRBV18; CDR3 DNA: TGTGCCAGCTCACCCCGGGACAGAGACACTGAAGCTTTCTTT; CDR3 protein: CASSPRDRDTEAFF
clone size: few; J gene: TRBJ1-2; D gene: -; V gene: TRBV6-6; CDR3 DNA: TGTGCCAGCAGGGACACCCAAAATGGAGGCTACACCTTC; CDR3 protein: CASRDTQNGGYTF
clone size: -; J gene: TRBJ1-6; D gene: TRBD1; V gene: TRBV7-2; CDR3 DNA: TGTGCCAGCAGCTTACTACAGGGGGTAAAAAATTCACCCCTCCACTTT; CDR3 protein: CASSLLQGVKNSPLHF
clone size: -; J gene: TRBJ2-5; D gene: TRBD2; V gene: TRBV18; CDR3 DNA: TGTGCCAGCTCACCAAGGACTAGCGGCCTCCAAGAGACCCAGTACTTC; CDR3 protein: CASSPRTSGLQETQYF
clone size: -; J gene: TRBJ2-5; D gene: TRBD1; V gene: TRBV5-1; CDR3 DNA: TGCGCCAGCAGCTTTGGGGACAGGGAAGAGACCCAGTACTTC; CDR3 protein: CASSFGDREETQYF
clone size: -; J gene: TRBJ1-3; D gene: -; V gene: TRBV11-2; CDR3 DNA: TGTGCCAGCAGCTTAGCGGGGGAGGCTGGAAACACCATATATTTT; CDR3 protein: CASSLAGEAGNTIYF
clone size: -; J gene: TRBJ2-3; D gene: TRBD1; V gene: TRBV7-2; CDR3 DNA: TGTGCCAGCAGCTTAGTTAGGTTTGGGACAGGGCACACAGATACGCAGTATTTT; CDR3 protein: CASSLVRFGTGHTDTQYF
clone size: -; J gene: TRBJ2-2; D gene: TRBD1; V gene: TRBV29-1; CDR3 DNA: TGCAGCGTTGAAGTCCGACAGGGAAACACCGGGGAGCTGTTTTTT; CDR3 protein: CSVEVRQGNTGELFF
clone size: -; J gene: TRBJ1-1; D gene: TRBD1; V gene: TRBV6-5; CDR3 DNA: TGTGCCAGCAGGTCCCGGGACAGCTACACTGAAGCTTTCTTT; CDR3 protein: CASRSRDSYTEAFF
clone size: -; J gene: TRBJ1-3; D gene: -; V gene: TRBV19; CDR3 DNA: TGTGCCAGTAGTATATTCTGGGGAGCCACCAGCTCTGGAAACACCATATATTTT; CDR3 protein: CASSIFWGATSSGNTIYF